This TCR beta chain was captured by sequencing in a study of blood T cell repertoires in COVID-19. Here immunoSEQ multiplex PCR was the method, and the copy in TCRdb shows in-frame clones only, minus some. The repertoire holds about 160,000 clones, roughly 79% seen once, with about a fifth in the top ten. The CDR3 extends over 14 amino acids. J gave up 2 bases and V 5 bases, and 2 bases lay outside the gene matches. Per germline, CDR1 SGDLS and CDR2 YYNGEE. The V gene is TRBV9, the J gene TRBJ2-7; TRBD2 matches 12 bases. The sample comprised peripheral blood. This TCR was recovered from a woman aged 80 or over with acute or convalescent COVID-19. The DNA for the CDR3 is TGTGCCAGCAGTTCTAGCGGGAGGGCCTACGAGCAGTACTTC. It yields the protein CASSSSGRAYEQYF.